Listed below are T cell receptor beta chains from one sample, sequenced in a study of cytomegalovirus exposure and HLA in healthy donors. Measured with immunoSEQ multiplex PCR; TCRdb has only the in-frame clones, and not every one. The sample yields some 65,000 clones, more than 70% seen once. Material for sequencing was PBMCs. These receptor sequences come from a man over 45 in good health and CMV-seropositive. Each CDR3 is given with its conserved first and last residue. Fields, in order: clone size, J gene, D gene, V gene, CDR3 protein, CDR3 DNA. The D gene is left open where the match is weak. Clone size is given for some rows only: seen once, a few or many times, or a class if the clone is expanded.

few TRBJ1-1 - TRBV10-2 CASNGRGGSTHTEAFF TGCGCCAGCAATGGAAGGGGTGGTTCCACGCACACTGAAGCTTTCTTT
- TRBJ2-7 - TRBV9 CAGRGGPNIYEQYF TGTGCCGGCCGCGGGGGCCCTAACATCTACGAGCAGTACTTC
- TRBJ1-5 - TRBV2 CASREGGRIGNQPQHF TGTGCCAGCAGAGAAGGGGGGCGCATTGGCAATCAGCCCCAGCATTTT
- TRBJ2-5 TRBD2 TRBV9 CASSIGTSGTETQYF TGTGCCAGCAGCATTGGGACTAGCGGGACGGAGACCCAGTACTTC
- TRBJ2-1 TRBD2 TRBV5-6 CASSLLAGNEQFF TGTGCCAGCAGCTTACTAGCGGGGAATGAGCAGTTCTTC
few TRBJ2-3 TRBD2 TRBV5-1 CASSLASGSGDTQYF TGCGCCAGCAGCTTGGCCAGCGGGAGTGGAGATACGCAGTATTTT
- TRBJ1-5 - TRBV7-9 CASSLGRNQPQHF TGTGCCAGCAGCTTAGGCAGAAATCAGCCCCAGCATTTT
few TRBJ2-2 - TRBV7-9 CASTVAVQTGELFF TGTGCCAGCACCGTTGCCGTACAGACCGGGGAGCTGTTTTTT
few TRBJ1-3 TRBD1 TRBV30 CAWSTAVTLWGLQGHIYF TGTGCCTGGAGTACCGCTGTAACATTGTGGGGCCTACAGGGGCACATATATTTT
- TRBJ2-7 - TRBV23-1 CASSQGGGYEQYF TGCGCCAGCAGTCAAGGCGGAGGATACGAGCAGTACTTC
- TRBJ1-3 TRBD1 TRBV9 CASSVEGQGLSGNTIYF TGTGCCAGCAGCGTAGAGGGACAGGGTCTCTCTGGAAACACCATATATTTT
- TRBJ2-7 - TRBV30 CAWSEQGYEQYF TGTGCCTGGAGTGAACAGGGCTACGAGCAGTACTTC
- TRBJ1-5 - TRBV7-8 CASSLASWIDYSNQPQHF TGTGCCAGCAGCTTAGCGAGTTGGATAGACTATAGCAATCAGCCCCAGCATTTT
- TRBJ2-5 TRBD2 TRBV4-1 CASSQYSGGDGNQETQYF TGCGCCAGCAGCCAATATTCTGGGGGGGACGGCAACCAAGAGACCCAGTACTTC
- TRBJ1-2 - TRBV7-8 CASSLGQSYYGYTF TGTGCCAGCAGCTTAGGGCAGTCGTACTATGGCTACACCTTC
- TRBJ2-1 TRBD2 TRBV5-1 CASISGLEGGDEQFF TGCGCCAGCATCTCCGGACTAGAGGGAGGGGATGAGCAGTTCTTC
- TRBJ1-5 - TRBV18 CASSPGERQPQHF TGTGCCAGCTCCCCAGGGGAGAGGCAGCCCCAGCATTTT
- TRBJ2-4 - TRBV2 CASRDTEILAKNIQYF TGTGCCAGCAGGGACACAGAAATTCTAGCCAAAAACATTCAGTACTTC
- TRBJ2-3 TRBD2 TRBV7-3 CASSPLAGGPPDTQYF TGTGCCAGCAGCCCCCTAGCGGGAGGCCCGCCAGATACGCAGTATTTT
- TRBJ2-1 - TRBV5-4 CASSSEALQSEQFF TGTGCCAGCAGCTCGGAGGCCCTACAAAGTGAGCAGTTCTTC
- TRBJ1-2 - TRBV5-1 CASSSTGGEKGTIWVYTF TGCGCCAGCAGCTCCACGGGAGGAGAGAAGGGGACGATATGGGTCTACACCTTC
- TRBJ1-5 - TRBV7-2 CASSGRGGGGQPQHF TGTGCCAGCAGCGGGAGAGGGGGGGGCGGTCAGCCCCAGCATTTT
- TRBJ2-7 - TRBV28 CASKVQGLVGEQYF TGTGCCAGCAAGGTCCAGGGGTTGGTCGGCGAGCAGTACTTC
- TRBJ1-5 TRBD1 TRBV15 CATSERQGAMPQHF TGTGCCACCAGCGAAAGACAGGGGGCCATGCCCCAGCATTTT
few TRBJ1-2 - TRBV7-9 CASSSYRGAERGYTF TGTGCCAGCAGCTCCTACCGGGGTGCGGAAAGAGGCTACACCTTC
- TRBJ2-2 - TRBV6-5 CASSYSLGASGELFF TGTGCCAGCAGTTACTCGTTGGGGGCTAGCGGGGAGCTGTTTTTT
- TRBJ2-5 TRBD2 TRBV6-5 CASSYLRLAGQETQYF TGTGCCAGCAGTTACCTTCGTTTAGCGGGGCAAGAGACCCAGTACTTC
- TRBJ2-3 TRBD2 TRBV7-7 CASSLTSGTDTQYF TGTGCCAGCAGCCTGACTAGCGGAACAGATACGCAGTATTTT
- TRBJ2-1 TRBD2 TRBV4-1 CASSQEGGRAAYNEQFF TGCGCCAGCAGCCAAGAAGGCGGGAGGGCCGCCTACAATGAGCAGTTCTTC
few TRBJ2-6 - TRBV23-1 CASSQSWGLAGANVLTF TGCGCCAGCAGTCAATCGTGGGGGCTCGCGGGGGCCAACGTCCTGACTTTC
- TRBJ2-7 TRBD1 TRBV6-5 CASSYLGQTRYEQYF TGTGCCAGCAGTTACCTGGGACAGACTCGTTACGAGCAGTACTTC
- TRBJ2-5 TRBD2 TRBV7-7 CASSQSLAGGPGETQYF TGTGCCAGCAGCCAAAGTCTAGCGGGAGGGCCAGGAGAGACCCAGTACTTC
- TRBJ2-7 - TRBV5-7 CASITTTARGKRSYEQYF TGTGCCAGCATCACGACGACCGCCCGAGGGAAGAGGAGCTACGAGCAGTACTTC
- TRBJ2-3 TRBD2 TRBV7-3 CASSSRPAGGADTQYF TGTGCCAGCAGCTCCAGGCCAGCGGGAGGGGCAGATACGCAGTATTTT
- TRBJ1-4 - TRBV4-3 CASSQGSVLTNEKLFF TGCGCCAGCAGCCAAGGGTCAGTTTTAACTAATGAAAAACTGTTTTTT
- TRBJ2-6 TRBD1 TRBV19 CASLGQETPGANVLTF TGTGCCAGTTTGGGACAGGAGACCCCTGGGGCCAACGTCCTGACTTTC
- TRBJ2-2 - TRBV28 CASSTDWAGELFF TGTGCCAGCAGTACCGACTGGGCCGGGGAGCTGTTTTTT
- TRBJ1-2 - TRBV4-3 CASSQVAGPSNYGYTF TGCGCCAGCAGCCAAGTAGCAGGGCCTTCTAACTATGGCTACACCTTC
few TRBJ2-7 - TRBV30 CAWSRGPDFHF TGTGCCTGGAGCCGCGGGCCGGACTTCCACTTC
- TRBJ2-7 - TRBV28 CASSPPGSSYEQYF TGTGCCAGCAGTCCCCCGGGAAGCTCCTACGAGCAGTACTTC
few TRBJ2-7 - TRBV5-4 CASSGDGGSSAYEQYF TGTGCCAGCAGCGGGGACGGAGGGAGCTCTGCCTACGAGCAGTACTTC
- TRBJ1-3 TRBD1 TRBV6-6 CASRRQGRGNTIYF TGTGCCAGCAGAAGACAGGGCCGTGGAAACACCATATATTTT
- TRBJ1-4 - TRBV30 CAWGRIEKLFF TGTGCCTGGGGCAGGATTGAAAAACTGTTTTTT